This TCR beta chain came from a study of blood T cells in healthy people across ages (dated by TCRdb to 2015 to 2017). A note on the overall study: In model experiments, roughly one uniquely barcoded TCR beta cDNA molecule per two T cells was captured by template switching. The study measured age-related changes in TCR beta repertoire diversity using deep sequencing normalized with unique cDNA molecular identifiers. The donors were split into four age groups: young (average 16 years), middle-aged (more than 35), aged (approximately 59) and long-lived (approximately 89). To avoid experimental bias, donors of different ages were randomly spread across the sequencing lanes. Two additional independent replicas of 1 million unique cDNA reads from the same blood draw were analyzed for two donors (one aged 18 to 30 and one aged 80 or older). The paper's findings and limits, for the study overall: Because donor CMV infection status was unknown, age-related changes in expanded clonotypes were potentially confounded. The long-lived group showed more naive CD4+ T cells, fewer expanded clones and increased TCR diversity than the aged group, suggesting age selection. Estimates of total diversity from one million sequenced T cells were regarded as lower bounds and underestimates. Observed TCR beta diversity correlated strongly with the percentage of naive T cells measured by flow cytometry. As age increased, observed TCR beta diversity per million T cells dropped in a roughly linear way, and a significant reduction was already evident by age 40. Since profiling was done on bulk unsorted PBMCs, naive and antigen-experienced compartments could not be conclusively compared.

The receptor library was made with 5' RACE. Sequencing took place on an Illumina HiSeq 2500. A second PCR of about 6 to 11 cycles was performed with a sample-barcoded 5' primer and a J-beta primer mix. A unique molecular identifier was introduced onto each TCR beta cDNA molecule by a template-switch 5' adaptor carrying 12 random nucleotides. Each sample yielded at least 2.5 million CDR3-containing paired-end reads. First-strand cDNA was synthesized from all RNA with the Mint cDNA synthesis kit, primed by a TRBC-specific oligonucleotide. Following uracil-DNA glycosylase treatment, a first 18-cycle PCR with universal primers M1SS and BC2_uni_R was performed on all cDNA. As for the original processing: Normalization of each sample was performed by random selection of 1 million high-quality reads, each carrying a distinct molecular identifier. Reads sharing molecular identifiers were discarded rather than binned into consensus sequences. CDR3 identification, clonotype clustering and error correction used MiTCR with a Q25 quality threshold and the strictest error-elimination algorithm. A nonparametric unseen species model using Euler transformation provided a lower-bound estimate of total TCR beta diversity. The raw public reads went through TCRdb reprocessing: fastp at Q25, MiXCR clone calling, in-frame beta chains kept. Each CDR3 protein gets just one entry, which takes the most common genes and DNA from the rows behind it. What appears here as the V and J calls and clone size reflects TCRdb's work, not the paper's. This sample gives about 900,000 distinct CDR3 sequences in total; around 46% of them show up just once. The ten top clones hold 13% of the sample.

Donors were under 40 systemically healthy Caucasian individuals from Russia aged roughly 6 to 90 years. Each donor gave 9.5 to 10 milliliters of peripheral blood, drawn into EDTA-treated Vacutainer tubes. PBMCs were isolated by Ficoll-Paque density-gradient centrifugation, with at least 6 million obtained per sample. Total RNA was extracted from PBMCs with Trizol reagent, with at least 5 micrograms obtained per sample. For every donor, an aliquot of PBMCs went through flow cytometry to measure the percentages of naive CD45RAhigh/CD27high T cells. Taken from cysteine to phenylalanine, the CDR3 has 17 residues. Solely the CDR3 DNA is kept, with 51 bases framed from the first base. V has 1 base trimmed and J has 1 base trimmed; junction bases matching no gene number 7. CDR1 and CDR2 were assigned from the germline V gene as MDHEN and SYDVKM. This clonotype has a handful of counts. What antigen it recognizes has not been identified. No per-base quality is available; no much larger clone lies one base away.

Rearrangement joined TRBV28 to TRBJ2-1, with TRBD1 matching 7 junction bases. The specimen sequenced was blood. The source of this sequence is a man aged 30 to 39 in good health. The CDR3: CASSLSQGVGSYNEQFF. In nucleotides, the sequence is TGTGCCAGCAGTTTATCGCAGGGGGTAGGTTCCTACAATGAGCAGTTCTTC.